The rows below give T cell receptor beta chains drawn from one sample of a study of blood T cell repertoires in COVID-19. Clones were read by immunoSEQ multiplex PCR, and TCRdb kept only the in-frame ones, dropping some. The sample has 200,000 to 250,000 clones, approximately 83% seen once. The sample taken for sequencing was peripheral blood. Every receptor here comes from a woman aged 30 to 39 who had recovered from COVID-19. CDR3s include the opening cysteine and the closing phenylalanine or tryptophan. D genes are given only for firm matches. Rows give clone size only sometimes, using once, few, many, or a class for an expanded clone.

j_gene: TRBJ2-7; d_gene: NA; v_gene: TRBV4-2; abundance: NA; CDR3aa: CASSQAQHLYEQYF; CDR3nt: TGTGCCAGCAGCCAAGCCCAACACCTCTACGAGCAGTACTTC
j_gene: TRBJ1-5; d_gene: TRBD1; v_gene: TRBV19; abundance: NA; CDR3aa: CASSTPDRGRWQPQHF; CDR3nt: TGTGCCAGTAGTACCCCCGACAGGGGGCGTTGGCAGCCCCAGCATTTT
j_gene: TRBJ2-7; d_gene: NA; v_gene: TRBV6-1; abundance: once; CDR3aa: CASSEAKLREQYF; CDR3nt: TGTGCCAGCAGTGAAGCGAAGTTACGGGAGCAGTACTTC
j_gene: TRBJ1-6; d_gene: TRBD1; v_gene: TRBV5-1; abundance: NA; CDR3aa: CASSPDWDRERSPLHF; CDR3nt: TGCGCCAGCAGCCCGGATTGGGACAGGGAGCGGTCACCCCTCCACTTT
j_gene: TRBJ2-1; d_gene: NA; v_gene: TRBV18; abundance: NA; CDR3aa: CASSPSWGGGDNEQFF; CDR3nt: TGTGCCAGCTCACCATCGTGGGGAGGAGGAGACAATGAGCAGTTCTTC
j_gene: TRBJ1-1; d_gene: NA; v_gene: TRBV2; abundance: NA; CDR3aa: CASSSHPNTEAFF; CDR3nt: TGTGCCAGCAGTAGCCACCCGAACACTGAAGCTTTCTTT
j_gene: TRBJ2-3; d_gene: TRBD1; v_gene: TRBV19; abundance: NA; CDR3aa: CASSTGGVGTDTQYF; CDR3nt: TGTGCCAGTAGTACAGGGGGCGTGGGCACAGATACGCAGTATTTT
j_gene: TRBJ2-7; d_gene: TRBD1; v_gene: TRBV11-2; abundance: once; CDR3aa: CASSSGQGMTYEQYF; CDR3nt: TGTGCCAGCAGCTCTGGACAGGGGATGACCTACGAGCAGTACTTC
j_gene: TRBJ1-1; d_gene: NA; v_gene: TRBV19; abundance: NA; CDR3aa: CAVKEGTEAFF; CDR3nt: TGTGCCGTAAAGGAGGGAACTGAAGCTTTCTTT
j_gene: TRBJ1-2; d_gene: TRBD1; v_gene: TRBV28; abundance: NA; CDR3aa: CASSLGGLRDRGSYGYTF; CDR3nt: TGTGCCAGCAGCTTGGGGGGCCTCCGGGACAGGGGATCCTATGGCTACACCTTC
j_gene: TRBJ2-7; d_gene: TRBD1; v_gene: TRBV5-1; abundance: NA; CDR3aa: CASSFGQGGLFDEQYF; CDR3nt: TGCGCCAGCAGCTTTGGACAGGGTGGGTTATTCGACGAGCAGTACTTC
j_gene: TRBJ2-1; d_gene: TRBD2; v_gene: TRBV9; abundance: NA; CDR3aa: CASSVSGLANEQFF; CDR3nt: TGTGCCAGCAGCGTATCGGGACTAGCGAATGAGCAGTTCTTC
j_gene: TRBJ2-5; d_gene: NA; v_gene: TRBV9; abundance: NA; CDR3aa: CASSPGSGGGGVVETQYF; CDR3nt: TGTGCCAGCAGCCCAGGTTCAGGAGGGGGAGGGGTTGTCGAGACCCAGTACTTC
j_gene: TRBJ1-1; d_gene: NA; v_gene: TRBV6-5; abundance: NA; CDR3aa: CASNLGGMNTEAFF; CDR3nt: TGTGCCAGCAACTTAGGGGGAATGAACACTGAAGCTTTCTTT
j_gene: TRBJ2-7; d_gene: NA; v_gene: TRBV4-1; abundance: NA; CDR3aa: CASSQVRTKDEQYF; CDR3nt: TGCGCCAGCAGCCAAGTAAGGACTAAAGACGAGCAGTACTTC
j_gene: TRBJ2-2; d_gene: NA; v_gene: TRBV28; abundance: NA; CDR3aa: CASRFAGELFF; CDR3nt: TGTGCCAGCCGTTTCGCCGGGGAGCTGTTTTTT
j_gene: TRBJ1-5; d_gene: NA; v_gene: TRBV7-8; abundance: once; CDR3aa: CASSSRTRVVSNQPQHF; CDR3nt: TGTGCCAGCAGCTCGCGGACGAGGGTAGTTAGCAATCAGCCCCAGCATTTT
j_gene: TRBJ1-4; d_gene: NA; v_gene: TRBV5-1; abundance: NA; CDR3aa: CASSLDAGSEKLFF; CDR3nt: TGCGCCAGCAGCTTGGATGCAGGGTCCGAAAAACTGTTTTTT
j_gene: TRBJ1-5; d_gene: NA; v_gene: TRBV27; abundance: NA; CDR3aa: CASSSRGSLDSNQPQHF; CDR3nt: TGTGCCAGCAGTTCCCGAGGCAGCCTAGACAGCAATCAGCCCCAGCATTTT
j_gene: TRBJ2-7; d_gene: TRBD1; v_gene: TRBV5-1; abundance: NA; CDR3aa: CASSSGTGLGEQYF; CDR3nt: TGCGCCAGCAGCTCCGGGACAGGGCTCGGCGAGCAGTACTTC
j_gene: TRBJ2-7; d_gene: TRBD1; v_gene: TRBV28; abundance: NA; CDR3aa: CASSLDLGGMGTGEWSYEQYF; CDR3nt: TGTGCCAGCAGTTTAGATCTAGGGGGGATGGGGACAGGGGAGTGGTCCTACGAGCAGTACTTC
j_gene: TRBJ2-1; d_gene: TRBD1; v_gene: TRBV27; abundance: NA; CDR3aa: CASSPQGEYNEQFF; CDR3nt: TGTGCCAGCAGTCCCCAGGGGGAGTACAATGAGCAGTTCTTC
j_gene: TRBJ2-1; d_gene: NA; v_gene: TRBV30; abundance: NA; CDR3aa: CAWSVQGALFF; CDR3nt: TGTGCCTGGAGTGTACAAGGGGCTCTTTTCTTC
j_gene: TRBJ2-7; d_gene: TRBD2; v_gene: TRBV9; abundance: NA; CDR3aa: CASSVAGTSTEQYF; CDR3nt: TGTGCCAGCAGCGTAGCAGGGACTAGCACCGAGCAGTACTTC
j_gene: TRBJ1-2; d_gene: NA; v_gene: TRBV5-1; abundance: NA; CDR3aa: CASSFQSLEGYTF; CDR3nt: TGCGCCAGCAGCTTCCAGTCTCTTGAAGGCTACACCTTC
j_gene: TRBJ2-2; d_gene: NA; v_gene: TRBV28; abundance: NA; CDR3aa: CASRFGNTGELFF; CDR3nt: TGTGCCAGCAGGTTCGGTAACACCGGGGAGCTGTTTTTT
j_gene: TRBJ1-1; d_gene: TRBD1; v_gene: TRBV3-1/TRBV3-2; abundance: few; CDR3aa: CASSQGTVGTEAFF; CDR3nt: TGTGCCAGCAGCCAGGGGACAGTCGGGACTGAAGCTTTCTTT
j_gene: TRBJ2-5; d_gene: TRBD2; v_gene: TRBV5-1; abundance: NA; CDR3aa: CASSLLLAGVEFSTQYF; CDR3nt: TGCGCCAGCAGCTTGTTACTAGCGGGAGTGGAATTCTCCACCCAGTACTTC
j_gene: TRBJ2-1; d_gene: TRBD2; v_gene: TRBV5-8; abundance: few; CDR3aa: CASRGRSSYNEQFF; CDR3nt: TGTGCCAGCCGCGGGAGGAGCTCCTACAATGAGCAGTTCTTC
j_gene: TRBJ2-7; d_gene: TRBD1; v_gene: TRBV3-1/TRBV3-2; abundance: NA; CDR3aa: CASSTPGQGSINEQYF; CDR3nt: TGTGCCAGCAGTACACCGGGACAGGGGTCGATAAACGAGCAGTACTTC
j_gene: TRBJ2-7; d_gene: NA; v_gene: TRBV4-1; abundance: NA; CDR3aa: CASSQERGGTYEQYF; CDR3nt: TGCGCCAGCAGCCAAGAACGTGGAGGGACCTACGAGCAGTACTTC
j_gene: TRBJ1-2; d_gene: NA; v_gene: TRBV3-1/TRBV3-2; abundance: NA; CDR3aa: CASSPPFYYGYTF; CDR3nt: TGTGCCAGCAGCCCCCCTTTTTACTATGGCTACACCTTC
j_gene: TRBJ1-2; d_gene: NA; v_gene: TRBV4-1; abundance: NA; CDR3aa: CASSPRWTEINYGYTF; CDR3nt: TGCGCCAGCAGCCCTCGCTGGACAGAGATTAACTATGGCTACACCTTC
j_gene: TRBJ2-5; d_gene: TRBD1; v_gene: TRBV5-6; abundance: NA; CDR3aa: CASSSRTGLLSSLETQYF; CDR3nt: TGTGCCAGCAGCTCCCGGACAGGGCTCCTTTCGAGCCTAGAGACCCAGTACTTC
j_gene: TRBJ1-1; d_gene: TRBD1; v_gene: TRBV5-4; abundance: once; CDR3aa: CASSSRDRVDTEAFF; CDR3nt: TGTGCCAGCAGCAGTCGGGACAGGGTCGACACTGAAGCTTTCTTT
j_gene: TRBJ2-5; d_gene: NA; v_gene: TRBV28; abundance: NA; CDR3aa: CASAGYQETQYF; CDR3nt: TGTGCCAGCGCGGGATATCAAGAGACCCAGTACTTC
j_gene: TRBJ2-7; d_gene: TRBD2; v_gene: TRBV19; abundance: NA; CDR3aa: CASGLAELPYEQYF; CDR3nt: TGTGCCAGCGGACTAGCGGAGTTACCTTACGAGCAGTACTTC
j_gene: TRBJ2-2; d_gene: NA; v_gene: TRBV29-1; abundance: few; CDR3aa: CSVEVVNTGELFF; CDR3nt: TGCAGCGTTGAGGTAGTGAACACCGGGGAGCTGTTTTTT
j_gene: TRBJ1-2; d_gene: TRBD1; v_gene: TRBV27; abundance: NA; CDR3aa: CASSFRTGVEDGYTF; CDR3nt: TGTGCCAGCAGTTTTCGGACAGGGGTAGAGGATGGCTACACCTTC
j_gene: TRBJ2-7; d_gene: NA; v_gene: TRBV3-1/TRBV3-2; abundance: NA; CDR3aa: CASTQEGDYHEQYF; CDR3nt: TGTGCCAGCACCCAAGAGGGGGACTACCACGAGCAGTACTTC
j_gene: TRBJ1-2; d_gene: NA; v_gene: TRBV11-2; abundance: few; CDR3aa: CASSLVDSLNGYTF; CDR3nt: TGTGCCAGCAGCTTAGTAGACAGTCTTAATGGCTACACCTTC
j_gene: TRBJ2-7; d_gene: TRBD1; v_gene: TRBV23-1; abundance: NA; CDR3aa: CASSERTGTRTYEQYF; CDR3nt: TGCGCCAGCAGTGAGCGGACAGGCACTCGAACCTACGAGCAGTACTTC
j_gene: TRBJ2-2; d_gene: NA; v_gene: TRBV5-5; abundance: NA; CDR3aa: CASTNWVARWTGELFF; CDR3nt: TGTGCCAGCACCAATTGGGTGGCTAGATGGACCGGGGAGCTGTTTTTT
j_gene: TRBJ1-1; d_gene: TRBD1; v_gene: TRBV5-4; abundance: NA; CDR3aa: CASSSEEQGTGTEAFF; CDR3nt: TGTGCCAGCAGTTCCGAAGAACAGGGGACTGGCACTGAAGCTTTCTTT
j_gene: TRBJ2-4; d_gene: TRBD2; v_gene: TRBV28; abundance: NA; CDR3aa: CASSFRLAGQRNIQYF; CDR3nt: TGTGCCAGCAGTTTTCGACTAGCGGGCCAACGGAACATTCAGTACTTC
j_gene: TRBJ2-1; d_gene: NA; v_gene: TRBV5-1; abundance: NA; CDR3aa: CASSLVGGEQFF; CDR3nt: TGCGCCAGCAGCTTAGTCGGAGGGGAGCAGTTCTTC
j_gene: TRBJ1-3; d_gene: NA; v_gene: TRBV6-5; abundance: NA; CDR3aa: CASSHRVDGNTIYF; CDR3nt: TGTGCCAGCAGCCACAGGGTGGACGGAAACACCATATATTTT
j_gene: TRBJ2-7; d_gene: NA; v_gene: TRBV6-5; abundance: NA; CDR3aa: CASSYSWGQADEQYF; CDR3nt: TGTGCCAGCAGTTACTCCTGGGGGCAGGCCGACGAGCAGTACTTC
j_gene: TRBJ1-4; d_gene: TRBD1; v_gene: TRBV2; abundance: NA; CDR3aa: CASRTGGSREKLFF; CDR3nt: TGTGCCAGCCGGACAGGGGGAAGTAGAGAAAAACTGTTTTTT
j_gene: TRBJ2-5; d_gene: NA; v_gene: TRBV10-1; abundance: NA; CDR3aa: CASSGTVQETQYF; CDR3nt: TGCGCCAGCAGTGGGACAGTCCAAGAGACCCAGTACTTC
j_gene: TRBJ2-5; d_gene: TRBD2; v_gene: TRBV3-1/TRBV3-2; abundance: NA; CDR3aa: CASSQGLAVQETQYF; CDR3nt: TGTGCCAGCAGCCAGGGACTAGCAGTCCAAGAGACCCAGTACTTC
j_gene: TRBJ1-1; d_gene: NA; v_gene: TRBV5-1; abundance: NA; CDR3aa: CASSSYTEAFF; CDR3nt: TGCGCCAGCAGCTCATACACTGAAGCTTTCTTT